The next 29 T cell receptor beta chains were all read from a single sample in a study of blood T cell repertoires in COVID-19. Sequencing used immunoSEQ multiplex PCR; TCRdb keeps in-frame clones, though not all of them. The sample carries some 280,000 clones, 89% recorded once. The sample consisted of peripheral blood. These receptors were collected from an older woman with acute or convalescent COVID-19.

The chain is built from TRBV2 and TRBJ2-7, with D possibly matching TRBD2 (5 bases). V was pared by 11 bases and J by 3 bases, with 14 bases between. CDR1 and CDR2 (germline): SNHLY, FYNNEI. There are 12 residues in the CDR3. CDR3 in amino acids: CAGRGDIYEQYF. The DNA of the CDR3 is TGTGCCGGTCGGGGAGATATCTACGAGCAGTACTTC.

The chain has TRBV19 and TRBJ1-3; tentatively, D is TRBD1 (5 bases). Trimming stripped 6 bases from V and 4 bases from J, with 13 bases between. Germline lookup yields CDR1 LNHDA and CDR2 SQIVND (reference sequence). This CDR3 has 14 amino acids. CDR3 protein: CASRFSGGGNTIYF. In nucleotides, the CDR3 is TGTGCCAGTAGATTCTCGGGGGGAGGAAACACCATATATTTT. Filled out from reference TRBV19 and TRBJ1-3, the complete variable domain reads DGGITQSPKYLFRKEGQNVTLSCEQNLNHDAMYWYRQDPGQGLRLIYYSQIVNDFQKGDIAEGYSVSREKKESFPLTVTSAQKNPTAFYLCASRFSGGGNTIYFGEGSWLTVV.

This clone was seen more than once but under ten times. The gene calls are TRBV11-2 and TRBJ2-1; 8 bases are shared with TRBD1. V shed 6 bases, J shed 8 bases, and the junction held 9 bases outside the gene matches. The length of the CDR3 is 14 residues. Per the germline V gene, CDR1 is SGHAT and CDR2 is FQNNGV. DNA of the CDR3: TGTGCCAGCAGTACCAATCAGGGGGCGCATGAGCAGTTCTTC. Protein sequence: CASSTNQGAHEQFF.

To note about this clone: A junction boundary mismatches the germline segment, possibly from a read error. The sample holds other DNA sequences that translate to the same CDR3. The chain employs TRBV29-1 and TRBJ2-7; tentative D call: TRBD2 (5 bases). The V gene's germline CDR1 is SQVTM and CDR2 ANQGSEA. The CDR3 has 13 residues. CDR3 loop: CSAGPGGLYEQYF. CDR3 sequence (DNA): TGCAGCGCCGGACCCGGAGGCCTGTACGAGCAGTACTTT.

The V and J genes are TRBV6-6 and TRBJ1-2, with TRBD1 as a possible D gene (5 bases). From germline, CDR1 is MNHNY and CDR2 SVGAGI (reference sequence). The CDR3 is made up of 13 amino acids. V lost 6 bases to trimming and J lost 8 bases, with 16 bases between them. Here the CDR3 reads CASSPRAQRGYTF. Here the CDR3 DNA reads TGTGCCAGCAGCCCCAGGGCCCAACGGGGCTACACCTTC.

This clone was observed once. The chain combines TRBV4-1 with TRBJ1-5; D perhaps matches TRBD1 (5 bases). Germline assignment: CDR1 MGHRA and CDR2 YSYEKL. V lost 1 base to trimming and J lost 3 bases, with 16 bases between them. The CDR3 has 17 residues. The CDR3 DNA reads TGCGCCAGCAGCCAAGTGCCACAAGACAGCATCAATCAGCCCCAGCATTTT. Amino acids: CASSQVPQDSINQPQHF.

The CDR3 coding sequence is TGTGCCACCAGTGGTTCGGGACAGGGCCATCAGCCCCAGCATTTT. It yields the protein CATSGSGQGHQPQHF. The J gene is TRBJ1-5, the V gene TRBV24-1; 9 nucleotides line up with TRBD1. Germline CDR1 reads KGHDR; CDR2 reads SFDVKD. With 5 bases clipped from V and 5 bases from J, the junction kept 6 bases outside the gene matches. This CDR3 is built from 15 residues.

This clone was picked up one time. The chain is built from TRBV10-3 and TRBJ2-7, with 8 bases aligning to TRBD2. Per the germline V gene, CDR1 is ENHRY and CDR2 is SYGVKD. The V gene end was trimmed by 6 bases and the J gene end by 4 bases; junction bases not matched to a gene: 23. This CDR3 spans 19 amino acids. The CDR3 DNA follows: TGTGCCATCAGCTGGGGGGGGAGGCGGCGGGAGGTGGAGACGTACGAGCAGTACTTC. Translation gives CAISWGGRRREVETYEQYF.

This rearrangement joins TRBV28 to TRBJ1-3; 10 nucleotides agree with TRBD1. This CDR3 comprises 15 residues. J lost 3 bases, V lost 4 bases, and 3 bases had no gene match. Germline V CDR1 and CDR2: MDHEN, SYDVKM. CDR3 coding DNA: TGTGCCAGCAGTTCCGACAGGGGGCTTGGAAACACCATATATTTT. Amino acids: CASSSDRGLGNTIYF. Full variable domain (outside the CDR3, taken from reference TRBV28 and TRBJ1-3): DVKVTQSSRYLVKRTGEKVFLECVQDMDHENMFWYRQDPGLGLRLIYFSYDVKMKEKGDIPEGYSVSREKKERFSLILESASTNQTSMYLCASSSDRGLGNTIYFGEGSWLTVV.

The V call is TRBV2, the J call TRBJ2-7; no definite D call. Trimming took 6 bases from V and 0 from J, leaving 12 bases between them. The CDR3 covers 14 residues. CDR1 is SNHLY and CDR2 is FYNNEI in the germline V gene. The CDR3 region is CASRPRGRSYEQYF. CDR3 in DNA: TGTGCCAGCAGACCTAGAGGCCGCTCCTACGAGCAGTACTTC.

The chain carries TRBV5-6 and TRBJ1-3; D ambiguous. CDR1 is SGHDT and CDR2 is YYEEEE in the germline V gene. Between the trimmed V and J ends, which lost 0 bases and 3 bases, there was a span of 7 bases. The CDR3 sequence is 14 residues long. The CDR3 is CASSLGLSGNTIYF. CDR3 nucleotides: TGTGCCAGCAGCTTGGGCCTGAGTGGAAACACCATATATTTT. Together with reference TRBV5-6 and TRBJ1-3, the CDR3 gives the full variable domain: DAGVTQSPTHLIKTRGQQVTLRCSPKSGHDTVSWYQQALGQGPQFIFQYYEEEERQRGNFPDRFSGHQFPNYSSELNVNALLLGDSALYLCASSLGLSGNTIYFGEGSWLTVV.

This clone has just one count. CDR3 sequence: CASSVRTSGRDEQFF. CDR3 nucleotide sequence: TGTGCCAGCAGCGTAAGGACTAGCGGGAGGGATGAGCAGTTCTTC. The V call is TRBV9, the J call TRBJ2-1, with 15 bases fitting TRBD2. The CDR3 is made up of 15 amino acids. With 1 base clipped from V and 8 bases from J, the junction kept 1 base outside the gene matches. CDR1 is SGDLS and CDR2 is YYNGEE in the germline V gene.

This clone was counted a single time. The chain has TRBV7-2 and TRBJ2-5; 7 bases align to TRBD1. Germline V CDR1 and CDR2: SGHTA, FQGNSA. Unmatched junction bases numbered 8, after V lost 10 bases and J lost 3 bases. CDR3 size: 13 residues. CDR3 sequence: CATGGVREETQYF. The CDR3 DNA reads TGTGCCACAGGGGGAGTCCGGGAAGAGACCCAGTACTTC. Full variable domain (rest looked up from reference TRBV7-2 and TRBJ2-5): GAGVSQSPSNKVTEKGKDVELRCDPISGHTALYWYRQSLGQGLEFLIYFQGNSAPDKSGLPSDRFSAERTGGSVSTLTIQRTQQEDSAVYLCATGGVREETQYFGPGTRLLVL.

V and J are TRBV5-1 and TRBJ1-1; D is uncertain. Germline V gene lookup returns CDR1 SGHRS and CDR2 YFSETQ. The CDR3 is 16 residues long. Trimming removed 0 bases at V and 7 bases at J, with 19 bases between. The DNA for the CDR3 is TGCGCCAGCAGCTTGGAGGGCTTCTCGAGCGGGCTTGAAGCTTTCTTT. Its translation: CASSLEGFSSGLEAFF.

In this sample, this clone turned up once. The CDR3 loop reads CSVGTYNEQFF. CDR3 coding DNA: TGCAGCGTGGGGACTTACAATGAGCAGTTCTTC. This sequence joins TRBV29-1 and TRBJ2-1; the D gene is possibly TRBD2 (6 bases). Trimming removed 6 bases at V and 4 bases at J, with 7 bases between. CDR3 size: 11 residues. The germline CDR1 and CDR2 sequences are SQVTM and ANQGSEA.

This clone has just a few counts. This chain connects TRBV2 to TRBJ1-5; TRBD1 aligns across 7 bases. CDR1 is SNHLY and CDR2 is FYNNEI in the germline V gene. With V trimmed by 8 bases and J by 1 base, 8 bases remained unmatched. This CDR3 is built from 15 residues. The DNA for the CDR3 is TGTGCCAGCGGTACCGGGACAGCGAGCAATCAGCCCCAGCATTTT. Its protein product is CASGTGTASNQPQHF.

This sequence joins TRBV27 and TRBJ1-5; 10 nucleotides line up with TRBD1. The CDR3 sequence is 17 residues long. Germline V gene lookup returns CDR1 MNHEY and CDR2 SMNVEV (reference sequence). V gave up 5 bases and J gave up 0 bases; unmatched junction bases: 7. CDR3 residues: CASSADRGLYSNQPQHF. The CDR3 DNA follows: TGTGCCAGCAGTGCAGACAGGGGGCTCTATAGCAATCAGCCCCAGCATTTT.

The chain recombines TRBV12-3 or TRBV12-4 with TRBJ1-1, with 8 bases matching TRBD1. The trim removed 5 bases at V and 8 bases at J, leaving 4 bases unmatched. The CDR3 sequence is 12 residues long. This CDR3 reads CASSPGQVEAFF. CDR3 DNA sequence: TGTGCCAGCAGTCCGGGACAGGTGGAAGCTTTCTTT.

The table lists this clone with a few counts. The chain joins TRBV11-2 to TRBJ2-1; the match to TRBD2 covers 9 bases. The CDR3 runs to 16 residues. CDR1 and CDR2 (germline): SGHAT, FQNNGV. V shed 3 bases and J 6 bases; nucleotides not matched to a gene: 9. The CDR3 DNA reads TGTGCCAGCAGCTTTAAGAGCGGGGGGCTATCCAATGAGCAGTTCTTC. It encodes CASSFKSGGLSNEQFF. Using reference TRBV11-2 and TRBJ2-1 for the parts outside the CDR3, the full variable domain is EAGVAQSPRYKIIEKRQSVAFWCNPISGHATLYWYQQILGQGPKLLIQFQNNGVVDDSQLPKDRFSAERLKGVDSTLKIQPAKLEDSAVYLCASSFKSGGLSNEQFFGPGTRLTVL.

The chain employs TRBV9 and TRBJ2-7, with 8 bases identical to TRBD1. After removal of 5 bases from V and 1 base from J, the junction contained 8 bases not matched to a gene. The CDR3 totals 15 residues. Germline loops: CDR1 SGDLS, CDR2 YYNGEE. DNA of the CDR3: TGTGCCAGCAGTCCCGGGACAGGTTCATCCTACGAGCAGTACTTC. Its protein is CASSPGTGSSYEQYF.

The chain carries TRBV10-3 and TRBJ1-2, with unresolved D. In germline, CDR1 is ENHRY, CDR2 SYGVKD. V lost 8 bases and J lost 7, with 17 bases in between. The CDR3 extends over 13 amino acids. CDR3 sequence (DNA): TGTGCCATCCTTGAGGGCCGGTTAAGTGGCTACACCTTC. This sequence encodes CAILEGRLSGYTF.

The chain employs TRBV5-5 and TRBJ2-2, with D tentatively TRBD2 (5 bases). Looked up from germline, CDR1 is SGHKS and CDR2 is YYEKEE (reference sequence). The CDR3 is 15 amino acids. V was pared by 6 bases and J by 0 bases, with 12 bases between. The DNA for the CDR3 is TGTGCCAGCACCTGGGAGCGAGCGAACACCGGGGAGCTGTTTTTT. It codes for CASTWERANTGELFF.

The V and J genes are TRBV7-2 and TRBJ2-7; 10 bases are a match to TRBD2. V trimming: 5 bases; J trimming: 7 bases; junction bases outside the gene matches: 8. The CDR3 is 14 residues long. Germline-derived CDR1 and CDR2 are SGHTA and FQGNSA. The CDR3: CASSQSGGAWEQYF. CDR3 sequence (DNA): TGTGCCAGCAGCCAGAGCGGGGGGGCCTGGGAGCAGTACTTC.

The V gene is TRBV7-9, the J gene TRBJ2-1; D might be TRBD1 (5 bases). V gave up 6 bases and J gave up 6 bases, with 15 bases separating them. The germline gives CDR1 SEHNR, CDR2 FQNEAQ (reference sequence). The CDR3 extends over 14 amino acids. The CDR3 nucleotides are TGTGCCAGCAGGTGGGGCGGTCAAGGCAATGAGCAGTTCTTC. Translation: CASRWGGQGNEQFF.

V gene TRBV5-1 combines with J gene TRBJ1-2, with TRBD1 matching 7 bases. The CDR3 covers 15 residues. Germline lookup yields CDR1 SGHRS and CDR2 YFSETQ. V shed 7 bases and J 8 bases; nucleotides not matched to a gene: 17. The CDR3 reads CASRPRQGPVVGYTF. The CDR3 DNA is TGCGCCAGCCGCCCCCGACAGGGTCCAGTAGTAGGCTACACCTTC.

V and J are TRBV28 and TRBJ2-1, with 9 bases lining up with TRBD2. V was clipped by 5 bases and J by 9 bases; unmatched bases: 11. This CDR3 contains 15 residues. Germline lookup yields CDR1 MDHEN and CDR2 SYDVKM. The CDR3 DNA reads TGTGCCAGCAGTAGAGCGGGAGGCTCCCGTATTGAGCAGTTCTTC. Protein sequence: CASSRAGGSRIEQFF.

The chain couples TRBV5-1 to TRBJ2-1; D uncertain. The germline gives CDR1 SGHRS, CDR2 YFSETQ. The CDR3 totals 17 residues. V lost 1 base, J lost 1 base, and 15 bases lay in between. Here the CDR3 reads CASSLFVSSASYNEQFF. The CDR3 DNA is TGCGCCAGCAGCTTGTTTGTGTCAAGCGCATCCTACAATGAGCAGTTCTTC.

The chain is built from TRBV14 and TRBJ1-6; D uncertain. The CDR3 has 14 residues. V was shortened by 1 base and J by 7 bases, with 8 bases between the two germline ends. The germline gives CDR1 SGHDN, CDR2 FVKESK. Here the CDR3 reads CASSQGVGNSPLHF. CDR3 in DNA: TGTGCCAGCAGCCAAGGAGTCGGGAATTCACCCCTCCACTTT.

The CDR3 spells CASSQDPQGLTAFF. CDR3 in DNA: TGCGCCAGCAGCCAAGACCCACAGGGTCTTACAGCTTTCTTT. The chain carries TRBV4-1 and TRBJ1-1, with D tentatively TRBD1 (6 bases). The ends were cut back, 0 bases at V and 10 bases at J, with 15 bases in the middle. The CDR3 length is 14 residues. CDR1 and CDR2 (germline): MGHRA, YSYEKL.